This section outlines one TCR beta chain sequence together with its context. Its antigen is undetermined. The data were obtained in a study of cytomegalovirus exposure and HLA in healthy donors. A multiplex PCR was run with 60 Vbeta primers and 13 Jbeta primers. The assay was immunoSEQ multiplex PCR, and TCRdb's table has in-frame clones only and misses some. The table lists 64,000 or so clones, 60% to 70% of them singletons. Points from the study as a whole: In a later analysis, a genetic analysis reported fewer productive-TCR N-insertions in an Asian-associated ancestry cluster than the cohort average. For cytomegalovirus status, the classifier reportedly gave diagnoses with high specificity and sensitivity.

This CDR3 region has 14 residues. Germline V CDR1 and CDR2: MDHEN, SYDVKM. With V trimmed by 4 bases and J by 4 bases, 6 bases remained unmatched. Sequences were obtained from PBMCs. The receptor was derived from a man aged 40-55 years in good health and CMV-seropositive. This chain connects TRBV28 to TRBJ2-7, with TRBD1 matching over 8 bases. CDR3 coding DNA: TGTGCCAGCAGTTCCAACGGACAGGGTTACGAGCAGTACTTC. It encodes CASSSNGQGYEQYF.